The 19 T cell receptor beta chains presented below share a single source sample, sequenced in a study of shared clonotypes between healthy human individuals. CD45RO negativity and positive selection for CCR7 defined naive CD8 cells, a population that excluded terminally differentiated effector memory CD45RA+ cells. Method: immunoSEQ multiplex PCR; TCRdb's copy keeps in-frame clones and lacks some. The sample shows about 2.2 million clones, around 93% of them seen only once. Source material: naive CD8+ T cells from PBMCs. Receptors originate from a man aged 18 to 29 in good health. Some clones in this sample may be carry-over from other donors' samples.

This clone has just a few counts. The V gene is TRBV6-1, the J gene TRBJ2-7; no definite D call. V was trimmed by 6 bases and J by 5 bases, leaving 11 bases between them. Germline values: CDR1 MNHNS, CDR2 SASEGT. This CDR3 has 12 residues. DNA for the CDR3: TGTGCCAGCAGCCCTATCCGCCACGAGCAGTACTTC. It translates to CASSPIRHEQYF.

The chain has TRBV29-1 and TRBJ2-2; possibly TRBD1 for D (6 bases). CDR3 length: 12 residues. V was shortened by 7 bases and J by 7 bases, with 13 bases between the two germline ends. Germline CDR1 and CDR2: SQVTM and ANQGSEA. The CDR3 DNA reads TGCAGCGGAGCCACAGGGAGCGGGGAGCTGTTTTTT. Residues: CSGATGSGELFF.

The V gene is TRBV2, the J gene TRBJ1-4; no clear D gene. Trimming pared 4 bases from V and 0 bases from J, leaving 15 bases between. Looked up from germline, CDR1 is SNHLY and CDR2 is FYNNEI. There are 17 residues in the CDR3. The CDR3 is CASSVPKGGATNEKLFF. For the CDR3, the DNA is TGTGCCAGCAGTGTCCCTAAGGGTGGGGCAACTAATGAAAAACTGTTTTTT.

CDR3 bases: TGTGCCAGCAGCGAAGGGGACAGTAGCACAGATACGCAGTATTTT. It codes for CASSEGDSSTDTQYF. The V gene is TRBV9, the J gene TRBJ2-3; TRBD1 matches 7 bases. V shed 3 bases, J shed 0 bases, and the junction held 4 bases outside the gene matches. The CDR3 has 15 amino acids. Per germline, CDR1 SGDLS and CDR2 YYNGEE.

The gene calls are TRBV27 and TRBJ2-4; TRBD2 might be the D (7 bases). V was cut by 8 bases and J by 0 bases, with 17 bases left in between. From germline, CDR1 is MNHEY and CDR2 SMNVEV (reference sequence). The CDR3 has 16 amino acids. Here the CDR3 DNA reads TGTGCCAGCGCGGGGAGGGGGTCATTAGCCAAAAACATTCAGTACTTC. Amino acid sequence: CASAGRGSLAKNIQYF.

This rearrangement joins TRBV7-3 to TRBJ2-3; TRBD1 aligns across 8 bases. V lost 3 bases to trimming and J lost 3 bases; unmatched junction nucleotides: 8. The CDR3 spans 16 residues. The germline CDR1 and CDR2 sequences are SGHTA and FQGTGA. The CDR3 region has the DNA TGTGCCAGCAGCTTTCTCCCGACAGGGGCTACAGATACGCAGTATTTT. Protein sequence: CASSFLPTGATDTQYF.

This clone showed up just a few times. CDR3 in amino acids: CASSYSGLDQPQHF. The CDR3 DNA is TGTGCCAGCAGTTACTCGGGGCTCGATCAGCCCCAGCATTTT. This chain joins TRBV6-5 and TRBJ1-5, with D perhaps TRBD1 (5 bases). The V gene's germline CDR1 is MNHEY and CDR2 SVGAGI. Trimming left V 0 bases short and J 5 bases short, with 8 bases between. The CDR3 length is 14 residues.

The gene calls are TRBV2 and TRBJ2-7; D is unresolved. The CDR3 is 15 residues long. Looked up from germline, CDR1 is SNHLY and CDR2 is FYNNEI. Between the trimmed V and J ends, which lost 2 bases and 2 bases, there was a span of 13 bases. The CDR3 nucleotides read TGTGCCAGCAGTGAATCGGCTAATCCCGCCTACGAGCAGTACTTC. Translated: CASSESANPAYEQYF.

The chain combines TRBV27 with TRBJ2-3, with 8 bases fitting TRBD2. V gave up 3 bases and J gave up 6 bases; unmatched junction bases: 8. This CDR3 contains 15 residues. CDR1 MNHEY and CDR2 SMNVEV come from the germline V gene (reference sequence). The CDR3 DNA reads TGTGCCAGCAGTTTTGAAGCGGGAGCCATGGATACGCAGTATTTT. This codes for CASSFEAGAMDTQYF.

This chain joins TRBV27 and TRBJ2-7; TRBD2 matches 7 bases. V lost 6 bases, J lost 4 bases, and 6 bases stayed unmatched. The CDR3 totals 13 residues. Per germline, CDR1 MNHEY and CDR2 SMNVEV (reference sequence). The DNA of the CDR3 is TGTGCCAGCAGCCTAGGGACTATATACGAGCAGTACTTC. Its protein is CASSLGTIYEQYF.

In nucleotides, the CDR3 is TGTGCCAGCAGCTTAGGTGGCAGGGCATATGGCTACACCTTC. This translates into CASSLGGRAYGYTF. V usage is TRBV13 and J usage is TRBJ1-2, with D tentatively TRBD1 (5 bases). This CDR3 is 14 amino acids long. Germline V gene data show CDR1 as PRHDT and CDR2 as FYEKMQ (reference sequence). With 0 bases removed from V and 5 bases from J, the gap between germline ends came to 10 bases.

This chain joins TRBV7-2 and TRBJ1-1; TRBD1 might be the D (5 bases). This CDR3 has 13 amino acids. Germline assignment: CDR1 SGHTA and CDR2 FQGNSA. The ends were cut back, 5 bases at V and 4 bases at J, with 11 bases in the middle. In DNA form, the CDR3 reads TGTGCCAGCAGCCCCTCTGGGACCACTGAAGCTTTCTTT. Amino acids: CASSPSGTTEAFF.

The gene calls are TRBV29-1 and TRBJ2-1, with 9 bases lining up with TRBD1. This CDR3 contains 17 residues. Germline V gives CDR1 SQVTM, CDR2 ANQGSEA. The ends lost 5 bases at V and 3 bases at J; junction bases unmatched: 14. CDR3 sequence reads: CSVLKTPGTGIYNEQFF. In nucleotides, the CDR3 is TGCAGCGTTTTAAAAACCCCCGGGACAGGGATCTACAATGAGCAGTTCTTC.

The chain uses TRBV19 and TRBJ2-3, with a weak D call TRBD1 (5 bases). V lost 8 bases and J lost 4, with 16 bases in between. This CDR3 spans 14 amino acids. The germline V gene encodes CDR1 LNHDA and CDR2 SQIVND (reference sequence). CDR3: CASDDGQTPDTQYF. The CDR3 nucleotides read TGTGCCAGTGACGATGGACAAACCCCAGATACGCAGTATTTT.

The chain links TRBV27 to TRBJ2-2, with 9 bases lining up with TRBD1. Germline V gives CDR1 MNHEY, CDR2 SMNVEV (reference sequence). J was trimmed by 0 bases and V by 6 bases; bases with no gene match: 2. This CDR3 contains 15 residues. Here the CDR3 reads CASRGQGTNTGELFF. CDR3 DNA: TGTGCCAGCAGAGGACAGGGGACGAACACCGGGGAGCTGTTTTTT.

A word on this clone: Other DNA variants within this sample encode the same CDR3. The chain is built from TRBV27 and TRBJ2-7; 9 nucleotides align to TRBD1. The CDR3 is made up of 14 amino acids. Trimming at V came to 5 bases and at J to 3 bases, leaving 5 bases not matched to a gene. CDR1 is MNHEY and CDR2 is SMNVEV in the germline V gene (reference sequence). DNA for the CDR3: TGTGCCAGCAGTCCCGGGACAGGGTTCTACGAGCAGTACTTC. This translates into CASSPGTGFYEQYF.

The chain joins TRBV29-1 to TRBJ2-5; D not certain. V lost 4 bases and J lost 0, with 9 bases in between. From germline, CDR1 is SQVTM and CDR2 ANQGSEA. The CDR3 extends over 13 amino acids. In DNA, the CDR3 is TGCAGCGTTGTGTTGGCGGACCAAGAGACCCAGTACTTC. This sequence encodes CSVVLADQETQYF.

The chain recombines TRBV7-9 with TRBJ2-2; D may correspond to TRBD1 or TRBD2 (5 bases each). The CDR3 has 17 amino acids. CDR1 is SEHNR and CDR2 is FQNEAQ in the germline V gene (reference sequence). Trimming stripped 6 bases from V and 3 bases from J, with 20 bases between. CDR3 coding DNA: TGTGCCAGCAGGGGGCCTTACGAGGGCGCGGACACCGGGGAGCTGTTTTTT. Translating gives CASRGPYEGADTGELFF. The full variable domain, completed using reference TRBV7-9 and TRBJ2-2, is DTGVSQNPRHKITKRGQNVTFRCDPISEHNRLYWYRQTLGQGPEFLTYFQNEAQLEKSRLLSDRFSAERPKGSFSTLEIQRTEQGDSAMYLCASRGPYEGADTGELFFGEGSRLTVL.

With regard to this clone: Mismatch with germline at one junction end may stem from a read error. V and J are TRBV4-1 and TRBJ2-7; perhaps TRBD2 as D (6 bases). This CDR3 spans 15 amino acids. Per the germline V gene, CDR1 is MGHRA and CDR2 is YSYEKL. CDR3 region: CASSQDGGARVADCF. For the CDR3, the DNA is TGCGCCAGCAGCCAAGATGGCGGGGCCAGGGTCGCCGATTGCTTC.